The 15 T cell receptor beta chains below come from one sample, sequenced in a study of CXCR3-negative and CXCR3-positive naive CD8 T cells. The study made its TRB cDNA libraries by 5' RACE, adding UMI labels. TCRdb re-analyzed the 5' RACE reads; it lists each CDR3 protein once, without DNA. This sample lists approximately 56,000 distinct CDR3 sequences; its ten largest clones have approximately 1.5%. The sequenced material came from naive CXCR3- CD8+ T cells from blood. Subset indicated: CD45RO-CCR7+CD27+CD95- naive CD8+ T cells lacking CXCR3 (TNR3-). The receptor source for this set is a human donor in good health. Some clones in this sample may be carry-over from other donors' samples.

The genes are TRBV5-5 and TRBJ2-7. The CDR3 length is 12 residues. The germline V gene encodes CDR1 SGHKS and CDR2 YYEKEE (reference sequence). The CDR3 is CASSLGVREQYF.

The rearrangement joins TRBV28 to TRBJ2-7; TCRdb reports TRBD1, a call that lacks DNA to check it against. The CDR3 is 14 residues long. CDR1 is MDHEN, CDR2 SYDVKM, per germline. Here the CDR3 reads CASSIGTGGYEQYF.

The chain combines TRBV21-1 with TRBJ2-7; TCRdb's D call of TRBD1 is untestable without DNA. TRBV21-1 is a pseudogene. The CDR3 runs to 16 residues. The CDR3 sequence is CASSTAVRDSSYEQYF.

The chain recombines TRBV29-1 with TRBJ2-1; lacking DNA, the TRBD1 call made by TCRdb goes unchecked. The germline V gene has CDR1 SQVTM and CDR2 ANQGSEA. The CDR3 is 13 residues long. Here the CDR3 reads CSSLTGMTNEQFF.

The rearrangement links TRBV3-1 to TRBJ2-7; TCRdb proposes TRBD2, but this gene call is untestable without DNA. CDR3 size: 14 residues. Germline V gene lookup returns CDR1 LGHDT and CDR2 YNNKEL (reference sequence). The CDR3 loop is CASSSGLEWDEQYF.

The rearrangement links TRBV5-1 to TRBJ2-7. CDR3 length equals 13 residues. The germline CDR1 and CDR2 sequences are SGHRS and YFSETQ. CDR3 amino acids: CASSFGRLYQQYF.

V usage is TRBV6-5 and J usage is TRBJ2-1; TCRdb designates TRBD1, a call that cannot be tested without DNA. This CDR3 comprises 14 residues. Germline V gene lookup returns CDR1 MNHEY and CDR2 SVGAGI. This chain's CDR3 is CASSYSGGYNEQFF.

The CDR3 is CASSEWGFKSYEQYF. The chain employs TRBV6-1 and TRBJ2-7; without DNA, the TCRdb call of TRBD1 cannot be checked. CDR3 length: 15 amino acids. Germline lookup yields CDR1 MNHNS and CDR2 SASEGT.

This sequence joins TRBV21-1 and TRBJ1-5; TCRdb proposes TRBD1, but this gene call is untestable without DNA. TRBV21-1 is designated a pseudogene. The length of the CDR3 is 20 residues. CDR3: CASSKGPGQGIPNSNQPQHF.

The chain is built from TRBV9 and TRBJ2-7. The CDR3 extends over 14 amino acids. Germline V lookup: CDR1 SGDLS, CDR2 YYNGEE. The CDR3 loop reads CASSVDSSPYEQYF. Using reference TRBV9 and TRBJ2-7 for the parts outside the CDR3, the full variable domain is DSGVTQTPKHLITATGQRVTLRCSPRSGDLSVYWYQQSLDQGLQFLIQYYNGEERAKGNILERFSAQQFPDLHSELNLSSLELGDSALYFCASSVDSSPYEQYFGPGTRLTVT.

The chain has TRBV5-6 and TRBJ2-7. Germline V gene data show CDR1 as SGHDT and CDR2 as YYEEEE. The CDR3 is 14 amino acids. Here the CDR3 reads CASSFAATTDEQYF.

V gene TRBV18 combines with J gene TRBJ1-2; no DNA is available, so the TRBD1 call from TCRdb remains unchecked. Germline-derived CDR1 and CDR2 are KGHSH and LQKENI. CDR3 length: 18 residues. CDR3 amino acids: CASSPPRQGREFRKGYTF.

J is TRBJ2-1 and V is TRBV4-2. CDR1 and CDR2 (germline): LGHNA, YNFKEQ. This CDR3 is 16 amino acids long. The CDR3 region is CASSQVGVGDYNEQFF.

CDR3 sequence: CSASQATGGNSPLHF. The rearrangement uses TRBV20-1 and TRBJ1-6; the D call from TCRdb, TRBD1, cannot be confirmed without DNA. In germline, CDR1 is DFQATT, CDR2 SNEGSKA (reference sequence). This CDR3 spans 15 amino acids.

This chain uses TRBV12-3 or TRBV12-4 with TRBJ2-2; as DNA is missing, the TRBD1 call by TCRdb cannot be tested. The length of the CDR3 is 17 residues. CDR3 region: CASSLGQGVPRSGELFF.